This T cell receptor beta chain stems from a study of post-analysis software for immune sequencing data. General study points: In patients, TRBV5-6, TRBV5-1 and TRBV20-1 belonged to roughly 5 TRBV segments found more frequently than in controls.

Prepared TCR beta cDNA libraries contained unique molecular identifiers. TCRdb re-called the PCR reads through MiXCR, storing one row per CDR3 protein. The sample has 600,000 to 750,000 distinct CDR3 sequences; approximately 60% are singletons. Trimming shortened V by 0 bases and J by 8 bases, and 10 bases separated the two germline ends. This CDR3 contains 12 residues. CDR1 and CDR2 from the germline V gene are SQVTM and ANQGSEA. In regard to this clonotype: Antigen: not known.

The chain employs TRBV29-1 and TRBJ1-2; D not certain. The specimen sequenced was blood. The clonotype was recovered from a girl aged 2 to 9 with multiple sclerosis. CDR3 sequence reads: CSVEDSLGGYTF. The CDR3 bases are TGCAGCGTTGAAGACAGCTTGGGGGGCTACACCTTC.